These 28 T cell receptor beta chains were sequenced from one sample in a study of cytomegalovirus exposure and HLA in healthy donors (dated by TCRdb to the late 2010s). Library preparation employed the immunoSEQ multiplex PCR assay. For the multiplex PCR, a mixture combining 60 forward primers for TCR Vbeta segments and 13 reverse primers for TCR Jbeta segments was used. This immuneACCESS table, as held by TCRdb, lists in-frame sequences with V and J called but not all clones. Of the missing ones, under half trace to an unresolved V gene in checked studies; the others have no known cause. The sample table holds some 200,000 clones, of which around 85% were seen once. Around 4% of the sample lies in the top ten. Sequencing used PBMCs. The receptor source for this set is a man in his forties or fifties in good health and CMV-seronegative.

This chain links TRBV7-9 with TRBJ2-6; 7 bases align to TRBD1. V lost 3 bases, J lost 0 bases, and 11 bases stayed unmatched. The CDR3 totals 19 residues. The germline V gene has CDR1 SEHNR and CDR2 FQNEAQ (reference sequence). This CDR3 is CASSFIRGKTHSGANVLTF. CDR3 sequence (DNA): TGTGCCAGCAGCTTTATCAGGGGGAAAACTCACTCTGGGGCCAACGTCCTGACTTTC. Full variable domain (remainder filled in from reference TRBV7-9 and TRBJ2-6): DTGVSQNPRHKITKRGQNVTFRCDPISEHNRLYWYRQTLGQGPEFLTYFQNEAQLEKSRLLSDRFSAERPKGSFSTLEIQRTEQGDSAMYLCASSFIRGKTHSGANVLTFGAGSRLTVL.

The chain has TRBV20-1 and TRBJ1-2, with D uncertain. The length of the CDR3 is 11 residues. Germline loops: CDR1 DFQATT, CDR2 SNEGSKA (reference sequence). V gave up 0 bases and J gave up 5 bases, with 4 bases separating them. The CDR3 sequence is CSARDRYGYTF. Here the CDR3 DNA reads TGCAGTGCTAGAGATCGTTATGGCTACACCTTC.

The chain recombines TRBV29-1 with TRBJ2-5; D gene uncertain. V lost 4 bases and J lost 4, with 7 bases in between. This CDR3 region has 11 residues. Germline V CDR1 and CDR2: SQVTM, ANQGSEA. For the CDR3, the DNA is TGCAGCGTTGGGCTAGTAGAGACCCAGTACTTC. As protein: CSVGLVETQYF.

V and J are TRBV9 and TRBJ2-5, with TRBD2 matching over 7 bases. V lost 5 bases, J lost 4 bases, and 8 bases stayed unmatched. Germline values: CDR1 SGDLS, CDR2 YYNGEE. The CDR3 has 14 residues. The CDR3 nucleotides read TGTGCCAGCAGTGCCAGGGAGGGGCGAGAGACCCAGTACTTC. Translation gives CASSAREGRETQYF.

The chain combines TRBV19 with TRBJ1-1, with D possibly matching TRBD1 (6 bases). The CDR3 sequence is 15 residues long. The ends were cut back, 4 bases at V and 5 bases at J, with 17 bases in the middle. Germline V gene data show CDR1 as LNHDA and CDR2 as SQIVND (reference sequence). The CDR3 bases are TGTGCCAGTAGTACCTACAGGGAGGGCCGGACTGAAGCTTTCTTT. It translates to CASSTYREGRTEAFF.

The V call is TRBV13, the J call TRBJ1-2; TRBD1 matches 7 bases. Germline V CDR1 and CDR2: PRHDT, FYEKMQ (reference sequence). CDR3 length equals 15 residues. Trimming removed 0 bases from V and 3 bases from J; junction bases left unmatched: 4. The CDR3 nucleotides read TGTGCCAGCAGCTTAGGAGGGCAGGGGGACTATGGCTACACCTTC. Translated, it gives CASSLGGQGDYGYTF.

The V and J genes are TRBV19 and TRBJ1-2; no reliable D call. This CDR3 comprises 13 residues. The germline V gene has CDR1 LNHDA and CDR2 SQIVND (reference sequence). Trimming stripped 7 bases from V and 4 bases from J, with 13 bases between. The CDR3 here is CASTQGSVYGYTF. In nucleotides, the CDR3 is TGTGCCAGTACCCAAGGCAGCGTCTATGGCTACACCTTC.

The chain employs TRBV9 and TRBJ2-5, with 7 bases lining up with TRBD1. The end of the DNA fits TRBJ2-7 better, so the J call may be wrong. The V gene's germline CDR1 is SGDLS and CDR2 YYNGEE. The CDR3 contains 15 residues. The CDR3 loop is CASSRRGTDSYEQYF. The CDR3 DNA sequence: TGTGCCAGCAGCCGAAGGGGGACAGACTCCTACGAGCAGTACTTC.

The chain links TRBV6-1 to TRBJ1-6; D possibly corresponds to TRBD1 (5 bases). Germline CDR1 and CDR2: MNHNS and SASEGT. The CDR3 totals 15 residues. V dropped 5 bases and J dropped 10 bases, with 18 bases sitting between them. CDR3 region: CASSLRTEGSSPLHF. The CDR3, as DNA: TGTGCCAGCAGTCTCAGGACGGAGGGGAGCTCACCCCTCCACTTT.

The gene calls are TRBV5-6 and TRBJ1-1, with D uncertain. The CDR3 length is 13 residues. The germline gives CDR1 SGHDT, CDR2 YYEEEE. V was cut by 3 bases and J by 1 base, with 7 bases left in between. CDR3 in DNA: TGTGCCAGCAGCTCGGACTGGAACACTGAAGCTTTCTTT. This sequence encodes CASSSDWNTEAFF. Variable domain in full (rest from reference TRBV5-6 and TRBJ1-1): DAGVTQSPTHLIKTRGQQVTLRCSPKSGHDTVSWYQQALGQGPQFIFQYYEEEERQRGNFPDRFSGHQFPNYSSELNVNALLLGDSALYLCASSSDWNTEAFFGQGTRLTVV.

With respect to this clone: Other DNA sequences of this sample code for an identical CDR3. The rearrangement joins TRBV7-2 to TRBJ1-6; TRBD1 matches 7 bases. From germline, CDR1 is SGHTA and CDR2 FQGNSA. The junction had 3 bases not matched to a gene; V was cut back by 2 bases and J by 8 bases. There are 14 residues in the CDR3. CDR3 nucleotides: TGTGCCAGCAGCTTAACTGGGACAGATTCACCCCTCCACTTT. Amino acids: CASSLTGTDSPLHF.

The chain has TRBV2 and TRBJ1-1; no clear D. Germline V gene sequence: CDR1 SNHLY, CDR2 FYNNEI. This CDR3 region has 11 residues. V gave up 6 bases and J gave up 8 bases, with 10 bases separating them. CDR3 coding DNA: TGTGCCAGCAGCGTCGTGCTAGAAGCTTTCTTT. Amino acids: CASSVVLEAFF. The full variable domain, with the rest looked up from reference TRBV2 and TRBJ1-1, is EPEVTQTPSHQVTQMGQEVILRCVPISNHLYFYWYRQILGQKVEFLVSFYNNEISEKSEIFDDQFSVERPDGSNFTLKIRSTKLEDSAMYFCASSVVLEAFFGQGTRLTVV.

The chain has TRBV9 and TRBJ2-7; the match to TRBD1 covers 10 bases. The CDR3 is 14 residues long. Per germline, CDR1 SGDLS and CDR2 YYNGEE. V trimming: 4 bases; J trimming: 2 bases; junction bases outside the gene matches: 3. The CDR3 region has the DNA TGTGCCAGCAGCAGGACAGGGGGACCCTACGAGCAGTACTTC. Translation gives CASSRTGGPYEQYF.

The rearrangement uses TRBV2 and TRBJ2-5; a weak D match, TRBD2 (7 bases). The end of the DNA is better explained by TRBJ2-7, so the J call may be wrong. The CDR3 runs 15 residues. The germline V gene encodes CDR1 SNHLY and CDR2 FYNNEI. The CDR3 is CASTLEGEGTYEQYF. In DNA form, the CDR3 reads TGTGCCAGCACCCTAGAGGGGGAGGGAACCTACGAGCAGTACTTC.

To note about this clone: The junction departs from the called germline gene at one end, perhaps through a read error. The rearrangement links TRBV19 to TRBJ2-7, with 9 nucleotides matching TRBD1. Germline CDR1 reads LNHDA; CDR2 reads SQIVND (reference sequence). The CDR3 is made up of 14 amino acids. CDR3 in DNA: TGTGCCAGTAGTATGGCGACAGGGGGTAAACCATGTCACTTC. Amino acids: CASSMATGGKPCHF.

This rearrangement joins TRBV6-5 to TRBJ1-5; TRBD1 agrees at 9 bases. Trimming at V came to 5 bases and at J to 7 bases, leaving 6 bases not matched to a gene. CDR1 is MNHEY, CDR2 SVGAGI, per germline. The CDR3 consists of 14 residues. This CDR3 is CASSQDRGRQPQHF. The CDR3 DNA reads TGTGCCAGCAGTCAAGACAGGGGGAGGCAGCCCCAGCATTTT.

This chain joins TRBV7-6 and TRBJ2-7, with a possible D match to TRBD2 (6 bases). Trimming removed 5 bases at V and 7 bases at J, with 21 bases between. The CDR3 extends over 15 amino acids. In germline, CDR1 is SGHVS, CDR2 FNYEAQ. Here the CDR3 DNA reads TGTGCCAGCAGCGCATACCCGGGACTGGAAAAAGAGCAGTACTTC. Its protein product is CASSAYPGLEKEQYF.

The J gene is TRBJ2-3, the V gene TRBV5-5, with 7 bases matching TRBD1. The V gene's germline CDR1 is SGHKS and CDR2 YYEKEE (reference sequence). V was pared by 2 bases and J by 0 bases, with 3 bases of the junction left unmatched. The CDR3 consists of 15 residues. The CDR3, as DNA: TGTGCCAGCAGCTTTGGGACAGTAAGCACAGATACGCAGTATTTT. It specifies CASSFGTVSTDTQYF.

This chain links TRBV6-6 with TRBJ2-5, with 9 bases lining up with TRBD2. The J segment lost 5 bases and the V segment lost 6 bases, leaving 10 bases of the junction unmatched. Germline-derived CDR1 and CDR2 are MNHNY and SVGAGI (reference sequence). The CDR3 is 15 residues long. DNA for the CDR3: TGTGCCAGCAGCCCCCAAGCGGGGGGTCAGGAGACCCAGTACTTC. Translation gives CASSPQAGGQETQYF.

Details on this clone: A read error may produce the germline difference seen at one junction end. The chain carries TRBV7-9 and TRBJ2-7, with TRBD1 matching over 7 bases. Germline assignment: CDR1 SEHNR and CDR2 FQNEAQ (reference sequence). The length of the CDR3 is 14 residues. DNA of the CDR3: TGTTCCAGCAGCCCGGGGACAGCCTCCTACGAGCAGTACTTC. This gives the protein CSSSPGTASYEQYF.

The CDR3 region has the DNA TGTGCCTGGAACAGGGGAGATTCACCCCTCCACTTT. Encoded protein: CAWNRGDSPLHF. The V gene is TRBV30, the J gene TRBJ1-6, with TRBD1 identical over 7 bases. Germline-derived CDR1 and CDR2 are GTSNPN and SVGIG (reference sequence). After removal of 4 bases from V and 8 bases from J, the junction contained 2 bases not matched to a gene. The CDR3 consists of 12 residues.

This chain uses TRBV7-3 with TRBJ2-7, with D perhaps TRBD1 (5 bases). The CDR3 length is 14 residues. Deletions cut 2 bases from V and 6 bases from J, with 14 bases between. Germline CDR1 and CDR2: SGHTA and FQGTGA. CDR3 DNA sequence: TGTGCCAGCAGCTTATATAGGACATCGGGCGAGCAGTACTTC. It translates to CASSLYRTSGEQYF.

The rearrangement joins TRBV11-3 to TRBJ2-1; D not resolved. The germline V and J ends were trimmed by 5 bases and 0 bases, with 5 bases remaining between them. The CDR3 covers 13 residues. The germline gives CDR1 SGHNT, CDR2 YENEEA. The CDR3 protein is CASSLSSYNEQFF. CDR3 nucleotides: TGTGCCAGCAGCCTAAGCTCCTACAATGAGCAGTTCTTC. Using reference TRBV11-3 and TRBJ2-1 for the parts outside the CDR3, the full variable domain is EAGVVQSPRYKIIEKKQPVAFWCNPISGHNTLYWYLQNLGQGPELLIRYENEEAVDDSQLPKDRFSAERLKGVDSTLKIQPAELGDSAVYLCASSLSSYNEQFFGPGTRLTVL.

The sample holds a few counts of this clone. This rearrangement joins TRBV7-9 to TRBJ2-6; possible D gene TRBD2, 6 bases. V lost 6 bases and J 1 base, leaving 19 bases between the germline ends. The germline V gene encodes CDR1 SEHNR and CDR2 FQNEAQ (reference sequence). CDR3 length equals 18 residues. CDR3 residues: CASRRSGPLPSGANVLTF. DNA for the CDR3: TGTGCCAGCAGGAGAAGCGGGCCCCTCCCTTCTGGGGCCAACGTCCTGACTTTC.

In this sample, this clone turned up a few times. This chain joins TRBV7-8 and TRBJ1-2; D is uncertain. The V and J ends lost 3 bases and 3 bases respectively, with 11 bases between them. CDR1 and CDR2 from the germline V gene are SGHVS and FQNEAQ. This CDR3 is built from 14 residues. The CDR3 DNA reads as TGTGCCAGCAGCTTTCGAGACACCTACTATGGCTACACCTTC. It yields the protein CASSFRDTYYGYTF.

This rearrangement joins TRBV5-6 to TRBJ2-7; 9 bases line up with TRBD1. With 3 bases clipped from V and 6 bases from J, the junction kept 10 bases outside the gene matches. Looked up from germline, CDR1 is SGHDT and CDR2 is YYEEEE. The length of the CDR3 is 15 residues. Here the CDR3 DNA reads TGTGCCAGCAGCTCCGGGACAGGGAGGGTAATCGAGCAGTACTTC. It yields the protein CASSSGTGRVIEQYF. The variable domain in full, with the rest retrieved from reference TRBV5-6 and TRBJ2-7, is DAGVTQSPTHLIKTRGQQVTLRCSPKSGHDTVSWYQQALGQGPQFIFQYYEEEERQRGNFPDRFSGHQFPNYSSELNVNALLLGDSALYLCASSSGTGRVIEQYFGPGTRLTVT.

Regarding this clone: At one end, the junction sequence differs from germline, possibly due to a read error. The rearrangement links TRBV7-7 to TRBJ1-6, with 8 positions matching TRBD1. The germline V gene encodes CDR1 SSHAT and CDR2 FNYEAQ (reference sequence). The CDR3 totals 13 residues. CDR3 bases: TGTGCTAGCAGCGGACAGGGCGTGTCACCCCCCCACTTT. Translated: CASSGQGVSPPHF.

The V and J genes are TRBV5-6 and TRBJ2-1; D not certain. With 4 bases removed from V and 3 bases from J, the gap between germline ends came to 14 bases. Germline CDR1 and CDR2: SGHDT and YYEEEE. CDR3 length: 15 residues. CDR3 in DNA: TGTGCCAGCAGCCAAGCCCCCGGCGGCTACAATGAGCAGTTCTTC. Protein product: CASSQAPGGYNEQFF.